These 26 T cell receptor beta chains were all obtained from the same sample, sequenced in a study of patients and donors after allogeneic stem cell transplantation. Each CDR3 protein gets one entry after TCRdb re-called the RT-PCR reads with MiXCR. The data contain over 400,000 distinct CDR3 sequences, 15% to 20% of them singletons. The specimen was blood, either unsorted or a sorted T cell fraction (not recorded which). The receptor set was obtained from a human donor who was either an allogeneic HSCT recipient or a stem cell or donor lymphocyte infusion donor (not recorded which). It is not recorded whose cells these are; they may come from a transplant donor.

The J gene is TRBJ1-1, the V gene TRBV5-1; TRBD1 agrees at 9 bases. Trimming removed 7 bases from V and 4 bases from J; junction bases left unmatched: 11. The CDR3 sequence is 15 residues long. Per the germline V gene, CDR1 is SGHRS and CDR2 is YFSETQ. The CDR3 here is CASRLQGARGTEAFF. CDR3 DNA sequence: TGCGCCAGCCGACTACAGGGGGCGAGGGGCACTGAAGCTTTCTTT.

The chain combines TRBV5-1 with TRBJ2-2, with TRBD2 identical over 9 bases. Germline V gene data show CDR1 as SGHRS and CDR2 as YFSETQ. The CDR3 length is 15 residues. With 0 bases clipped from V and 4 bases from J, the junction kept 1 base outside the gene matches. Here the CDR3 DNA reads TGCGCCAGCAGCTTGGTGACTAGCGGCACCGGGGAGCTGTTTTTT. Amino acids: CASSLVTSGTGELFF.

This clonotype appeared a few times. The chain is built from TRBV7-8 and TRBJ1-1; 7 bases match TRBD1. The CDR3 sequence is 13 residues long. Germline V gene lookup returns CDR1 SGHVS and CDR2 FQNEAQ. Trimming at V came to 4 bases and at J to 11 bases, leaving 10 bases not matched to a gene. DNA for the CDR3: TGTGCCAGCAGCTCGATCCCCACAGGGGAGGCTTTCTTT. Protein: CASSSIPTGEAFF. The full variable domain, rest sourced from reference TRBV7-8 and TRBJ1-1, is GAGVSQSPRYKVAKRGQDVALRCDPISGHVSLFWYQQALGQGPEFLTYFQNEAQLDKSGLPSDRFFAERPEGSVSTLKIQRTQQEDSAVYLCASSSIPTGEAFFGQGTRLTVV.

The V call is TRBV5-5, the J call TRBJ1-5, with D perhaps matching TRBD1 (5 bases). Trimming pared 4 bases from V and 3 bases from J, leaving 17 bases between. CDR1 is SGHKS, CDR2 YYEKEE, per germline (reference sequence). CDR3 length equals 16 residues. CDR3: CASSRRSVGLNQPQHF. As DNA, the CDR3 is TGTGCCAGCAGCCGCCGTTCTGTGGGGCTCAATCAGCCCCAGCATTTT.

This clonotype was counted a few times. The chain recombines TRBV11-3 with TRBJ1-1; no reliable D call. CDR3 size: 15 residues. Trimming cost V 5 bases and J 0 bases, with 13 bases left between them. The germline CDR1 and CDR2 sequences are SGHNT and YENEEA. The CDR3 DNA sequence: TGTGCCAGCAGCCCAACGTGGTCCCTGAACACTGAAGCTTTCTTT. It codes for CASSPTWSLNTEAFF.

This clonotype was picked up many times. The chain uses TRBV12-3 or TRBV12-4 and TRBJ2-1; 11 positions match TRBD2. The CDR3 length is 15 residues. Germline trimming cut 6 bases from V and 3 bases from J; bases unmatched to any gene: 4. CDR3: CASRLSGGVYNEQFF. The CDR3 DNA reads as TGTGCCAGCAGACTTAGCGGGGGGGTCTACAATGAGCAGTTCTTC.

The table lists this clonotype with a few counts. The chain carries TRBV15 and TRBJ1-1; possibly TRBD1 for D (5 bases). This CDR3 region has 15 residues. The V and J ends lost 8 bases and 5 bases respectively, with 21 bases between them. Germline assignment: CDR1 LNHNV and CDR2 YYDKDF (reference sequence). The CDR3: CATRHPSWGGTEAFF. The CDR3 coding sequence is TGTGCCACCCGACACCCTTCCTGGGGCGGTACTGAAGCTTTCTTT.

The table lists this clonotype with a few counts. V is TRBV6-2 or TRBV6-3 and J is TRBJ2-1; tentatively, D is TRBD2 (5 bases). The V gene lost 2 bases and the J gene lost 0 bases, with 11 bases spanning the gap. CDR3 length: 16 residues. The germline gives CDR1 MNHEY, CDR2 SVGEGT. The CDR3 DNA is TGTGCCAGCAGTTACCGATCCGGGGACTCCTACAATGAGCAGTTCTTC. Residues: CASSYRSGDSYNEQFF.

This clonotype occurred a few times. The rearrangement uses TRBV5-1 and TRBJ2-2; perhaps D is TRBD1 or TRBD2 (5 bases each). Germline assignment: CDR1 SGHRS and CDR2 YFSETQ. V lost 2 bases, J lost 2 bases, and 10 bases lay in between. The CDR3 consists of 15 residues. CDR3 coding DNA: TGCGCCAGCAGCTTAGCCTGGGACAACACCGGGGAGCTGTTTTTT. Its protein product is CASSLAWDNTGELFF.

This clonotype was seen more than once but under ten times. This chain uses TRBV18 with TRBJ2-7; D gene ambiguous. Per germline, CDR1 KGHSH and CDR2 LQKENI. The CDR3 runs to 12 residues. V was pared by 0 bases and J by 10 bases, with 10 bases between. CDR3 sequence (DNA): TGTGCCAGCTCACCACCATCAGCGCTACAGTACTTC. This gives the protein CASSPPSALQYF.

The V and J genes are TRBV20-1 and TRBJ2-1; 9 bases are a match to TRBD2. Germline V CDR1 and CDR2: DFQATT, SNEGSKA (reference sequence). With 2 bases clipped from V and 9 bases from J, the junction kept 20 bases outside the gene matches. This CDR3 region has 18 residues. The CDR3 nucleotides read TGCAGTGCTAGAAACCTTAAAGCGGGGGGCCCGGGAGGGGGTGAGCAGTTCTTC. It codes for CSARNLKAGGPGGGEQFF.

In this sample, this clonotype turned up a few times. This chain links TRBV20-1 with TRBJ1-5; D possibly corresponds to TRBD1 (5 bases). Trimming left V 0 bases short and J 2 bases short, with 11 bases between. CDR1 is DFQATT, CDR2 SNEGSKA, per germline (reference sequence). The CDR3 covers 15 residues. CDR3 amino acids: CSARDGGLGNQPQHF. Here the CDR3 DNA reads TGCAGTGCTAGAGACGGGGGATTGGGCAATCAGCCCCAGCATTTT.

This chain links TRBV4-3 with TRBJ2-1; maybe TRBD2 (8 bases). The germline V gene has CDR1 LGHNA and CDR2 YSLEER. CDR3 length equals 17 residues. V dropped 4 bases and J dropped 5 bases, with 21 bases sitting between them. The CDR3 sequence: CASSPGGRGGLDNEQFF. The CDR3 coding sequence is TGCGCCAGCAGCCCAGGGGGACGGGGGGGCCTGGACAATGAGCAGTTCTTC.

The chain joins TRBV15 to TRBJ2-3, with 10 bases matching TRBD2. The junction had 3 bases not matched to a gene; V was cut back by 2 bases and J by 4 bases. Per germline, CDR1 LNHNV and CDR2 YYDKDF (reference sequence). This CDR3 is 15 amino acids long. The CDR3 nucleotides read TGTGCCACCAGCAGACTAGCGGGGGAGGCAGATACGCAGTATTTT. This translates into CATSRLAGEADTQYF.

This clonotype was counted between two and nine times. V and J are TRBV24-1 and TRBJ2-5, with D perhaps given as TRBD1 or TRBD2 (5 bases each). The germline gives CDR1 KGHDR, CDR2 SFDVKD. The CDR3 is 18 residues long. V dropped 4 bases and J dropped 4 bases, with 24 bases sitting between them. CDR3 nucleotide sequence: TGTGCCACCAGTGAAAAGAAGAGTGAACCTGGGACGGGAGAGACCCAGTACTTC. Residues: CATSEKKSEPGTGETQYF.

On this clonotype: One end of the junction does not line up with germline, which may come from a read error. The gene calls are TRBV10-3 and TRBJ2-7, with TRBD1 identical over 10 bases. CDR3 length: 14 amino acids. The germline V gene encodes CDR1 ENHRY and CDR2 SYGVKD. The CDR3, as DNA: TGTGCCATCAGCCGGGACAGGGGCTCCAACGAGCAGTACTTC. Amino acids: CAISRDRGSNEQYF.

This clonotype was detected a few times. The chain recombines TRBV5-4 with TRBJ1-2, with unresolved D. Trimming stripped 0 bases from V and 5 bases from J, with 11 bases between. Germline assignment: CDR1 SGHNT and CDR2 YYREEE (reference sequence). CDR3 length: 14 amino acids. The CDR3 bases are TGTGCCAGCAGCTTGGAGGGCAGAGAGTATGGCTACACCTTC. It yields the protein CASSLEGREYGYTF.

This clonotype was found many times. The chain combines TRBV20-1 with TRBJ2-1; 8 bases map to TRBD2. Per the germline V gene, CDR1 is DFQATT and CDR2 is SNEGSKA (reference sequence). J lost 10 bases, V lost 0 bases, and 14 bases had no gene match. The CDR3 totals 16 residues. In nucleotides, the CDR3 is TGCAGTGCTAGAGATCTTATCCAGCGGGAGCTTCAAGAGCAGTTCTTC. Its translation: CSARDLIQRELQEQFF.

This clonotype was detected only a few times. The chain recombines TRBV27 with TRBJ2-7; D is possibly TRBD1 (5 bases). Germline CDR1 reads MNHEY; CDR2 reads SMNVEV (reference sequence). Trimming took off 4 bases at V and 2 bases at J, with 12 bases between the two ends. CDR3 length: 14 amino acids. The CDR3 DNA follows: TGTGCCAGCAGTTCAAACGACAGCCCCTACGAGCAGTACTTC. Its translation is CASSSNDSPYEQYF.

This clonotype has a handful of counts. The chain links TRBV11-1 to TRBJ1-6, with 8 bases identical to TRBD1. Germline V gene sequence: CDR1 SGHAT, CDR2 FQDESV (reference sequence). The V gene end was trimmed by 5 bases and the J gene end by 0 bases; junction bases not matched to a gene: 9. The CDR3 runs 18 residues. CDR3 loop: CASSPDRGESSYNSPLHF. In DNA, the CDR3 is TGTGCCAGCAGCCCCGACAGGGGCGAAAGCTCCTATAATTCACCCCTCCACTTT.

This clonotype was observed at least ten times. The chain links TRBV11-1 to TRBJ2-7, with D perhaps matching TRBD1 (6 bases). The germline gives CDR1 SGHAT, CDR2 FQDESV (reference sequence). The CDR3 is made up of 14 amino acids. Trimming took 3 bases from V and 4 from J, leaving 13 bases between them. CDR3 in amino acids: CASSFGGSQYEQYF. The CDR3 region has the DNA TGTGCCAGCAGCTTTGGGGGCAGCCAATACGAGCAGTACTTC.

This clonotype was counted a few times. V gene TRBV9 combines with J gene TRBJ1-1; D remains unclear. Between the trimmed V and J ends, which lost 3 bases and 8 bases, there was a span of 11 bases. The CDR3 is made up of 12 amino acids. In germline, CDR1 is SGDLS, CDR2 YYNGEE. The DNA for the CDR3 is TGTGCCAGCAGCGACGACACCCTCGAAGCTTTCTTT. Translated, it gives CASSDDTLEAFF.

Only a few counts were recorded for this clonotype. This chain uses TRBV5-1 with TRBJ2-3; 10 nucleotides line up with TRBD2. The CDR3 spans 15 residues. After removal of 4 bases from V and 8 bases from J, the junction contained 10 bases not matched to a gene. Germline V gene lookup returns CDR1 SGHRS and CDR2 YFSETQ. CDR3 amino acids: CASSRTGTSEGTQYF. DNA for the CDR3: TGCGCCAGCAGCCGAACCGGGACTAGCGAGGGTACGCAGTATTTT.

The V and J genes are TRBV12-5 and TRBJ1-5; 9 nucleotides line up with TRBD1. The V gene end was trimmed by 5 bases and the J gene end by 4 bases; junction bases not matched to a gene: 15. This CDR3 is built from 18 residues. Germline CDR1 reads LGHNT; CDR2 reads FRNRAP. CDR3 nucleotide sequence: TGTGCTAGTGGTAAGGGGACAGGGATTCGAGTATTGAATCAGCCCCAGCATTTT. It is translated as CASGKGTGIRVLNQPQHF.

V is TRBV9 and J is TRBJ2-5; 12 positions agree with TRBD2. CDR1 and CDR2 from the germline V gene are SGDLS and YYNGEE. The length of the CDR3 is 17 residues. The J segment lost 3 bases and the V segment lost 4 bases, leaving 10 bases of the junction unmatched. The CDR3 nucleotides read TGTGCCAGCAGCAGTGGACTAGCGGGGCCCTCGGAAGAGACCCAGTACTTC. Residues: CASSSGLAGPSEETQYF.

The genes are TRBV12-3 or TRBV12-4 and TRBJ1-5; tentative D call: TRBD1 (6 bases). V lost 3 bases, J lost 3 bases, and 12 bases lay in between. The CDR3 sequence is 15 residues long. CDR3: CASSLTGKSNQPQHF. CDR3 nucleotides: TGTGCCAGCAGTTTGACAGGAAAATCCAATCAGCCCCAGCATTTT.